This record looks at one T cell receptor beta chain sequence and its context. From germline, CDR1 is KGHSH and CDR2 LQKENI. V was shortened by 6 bases and J by 7 bases, with 13 bases between the two germline ends. CDR3 length equals 14 residues. These data belong to a study of blood T cell repertoires in COVID-19. The method was immunoSEQ multiplex PCR; TCRdb's version includes in-frame clones alone and lacks a portion of them. The table lists 150,000 to 200,000 clones, less than 90% of them singletons. Enrollees, about 18 to 95 years old, lived in 24 US areas. Sequencing was performed on PBMCs or T cells enriched from blood (not recorded which). This TCR came from a human donor with acute COVID-19. The donor label of this sample is uncertain. The chain joins TRBV18 to TRBJ1-6, with D perhaps matching TRBD1 (6 bases). The CDR3 spells CASSRSGENSPLHF. For the CDR3, the DNA is TGTGCCAGCTCGAGGTCAGGGGAAAATTCACCCCTCCACTTT.